This TCR beta chain was sequenced for a study of technical replicates of blood from a few donors. The CDR3 spans 14 residues. Germline trimming cut 0 bases from V and 6 bases from J; bases unmatched to any gene: 3. Germline V gene lookup returns CDR1 SGDLS and CDR2 YYNGEE. Clones were read by immunoSEQ multiplex PCR, and TCRdb kept only the in-frame ones, dropping some. The repertoire has tens of thousands of clones, 85% to 95% of them found once; the top ten carry about 0.25%. The gene calls are TRBV9 and TRBJ1-5; 7 bases fit TRBD1. Sequencing input: T cells isolated from PBMCs. The receptor comes from a human donor in good health. CDR3 sequence reads: CASSVGQGSQPQHF. CDR3 bases: TGTGCCAGCAGCGTAGGACAGGGTTCTCAGCCCCAGCATTTT.